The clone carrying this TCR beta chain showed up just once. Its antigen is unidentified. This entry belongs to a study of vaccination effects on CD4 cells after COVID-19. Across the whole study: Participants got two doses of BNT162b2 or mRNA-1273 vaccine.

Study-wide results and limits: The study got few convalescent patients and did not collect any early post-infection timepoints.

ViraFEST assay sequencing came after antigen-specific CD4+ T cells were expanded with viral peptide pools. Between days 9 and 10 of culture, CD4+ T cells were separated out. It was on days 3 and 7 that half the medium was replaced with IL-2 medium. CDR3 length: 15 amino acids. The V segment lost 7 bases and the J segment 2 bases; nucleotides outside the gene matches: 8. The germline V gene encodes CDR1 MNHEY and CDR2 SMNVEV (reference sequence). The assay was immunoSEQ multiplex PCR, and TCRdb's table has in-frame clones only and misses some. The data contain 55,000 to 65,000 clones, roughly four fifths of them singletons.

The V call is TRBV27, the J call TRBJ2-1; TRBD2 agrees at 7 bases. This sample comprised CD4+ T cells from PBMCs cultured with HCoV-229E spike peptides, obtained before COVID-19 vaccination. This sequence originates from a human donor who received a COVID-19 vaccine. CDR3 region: CASKDLGGTYNEQFF. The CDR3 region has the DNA TGTGCCAGCAAAGATCTGGGGGGGACCTACAATGAGCAGTTCTTC.